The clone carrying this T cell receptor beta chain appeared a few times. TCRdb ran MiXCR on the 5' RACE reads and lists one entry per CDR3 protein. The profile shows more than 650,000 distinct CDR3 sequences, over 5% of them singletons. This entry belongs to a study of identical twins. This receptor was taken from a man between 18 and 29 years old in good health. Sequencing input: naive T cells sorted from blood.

The CDR3 reads CASSLEIFPETQYF. The CDR3 DNA reads TGCGCCAGCAGCTTGGAAATTTTCCCAGAGACCCAGTACTTC. This chain joins TRBV5-1 and TRBJ2-5; D unclear. Germline V gene data show CDR1 as SGHRS and CDR2 as YFSETQ. The length of the CDR3 is 14 residues. V was clipped by 0 bases and J by 4 bases, with 10 bases between them.